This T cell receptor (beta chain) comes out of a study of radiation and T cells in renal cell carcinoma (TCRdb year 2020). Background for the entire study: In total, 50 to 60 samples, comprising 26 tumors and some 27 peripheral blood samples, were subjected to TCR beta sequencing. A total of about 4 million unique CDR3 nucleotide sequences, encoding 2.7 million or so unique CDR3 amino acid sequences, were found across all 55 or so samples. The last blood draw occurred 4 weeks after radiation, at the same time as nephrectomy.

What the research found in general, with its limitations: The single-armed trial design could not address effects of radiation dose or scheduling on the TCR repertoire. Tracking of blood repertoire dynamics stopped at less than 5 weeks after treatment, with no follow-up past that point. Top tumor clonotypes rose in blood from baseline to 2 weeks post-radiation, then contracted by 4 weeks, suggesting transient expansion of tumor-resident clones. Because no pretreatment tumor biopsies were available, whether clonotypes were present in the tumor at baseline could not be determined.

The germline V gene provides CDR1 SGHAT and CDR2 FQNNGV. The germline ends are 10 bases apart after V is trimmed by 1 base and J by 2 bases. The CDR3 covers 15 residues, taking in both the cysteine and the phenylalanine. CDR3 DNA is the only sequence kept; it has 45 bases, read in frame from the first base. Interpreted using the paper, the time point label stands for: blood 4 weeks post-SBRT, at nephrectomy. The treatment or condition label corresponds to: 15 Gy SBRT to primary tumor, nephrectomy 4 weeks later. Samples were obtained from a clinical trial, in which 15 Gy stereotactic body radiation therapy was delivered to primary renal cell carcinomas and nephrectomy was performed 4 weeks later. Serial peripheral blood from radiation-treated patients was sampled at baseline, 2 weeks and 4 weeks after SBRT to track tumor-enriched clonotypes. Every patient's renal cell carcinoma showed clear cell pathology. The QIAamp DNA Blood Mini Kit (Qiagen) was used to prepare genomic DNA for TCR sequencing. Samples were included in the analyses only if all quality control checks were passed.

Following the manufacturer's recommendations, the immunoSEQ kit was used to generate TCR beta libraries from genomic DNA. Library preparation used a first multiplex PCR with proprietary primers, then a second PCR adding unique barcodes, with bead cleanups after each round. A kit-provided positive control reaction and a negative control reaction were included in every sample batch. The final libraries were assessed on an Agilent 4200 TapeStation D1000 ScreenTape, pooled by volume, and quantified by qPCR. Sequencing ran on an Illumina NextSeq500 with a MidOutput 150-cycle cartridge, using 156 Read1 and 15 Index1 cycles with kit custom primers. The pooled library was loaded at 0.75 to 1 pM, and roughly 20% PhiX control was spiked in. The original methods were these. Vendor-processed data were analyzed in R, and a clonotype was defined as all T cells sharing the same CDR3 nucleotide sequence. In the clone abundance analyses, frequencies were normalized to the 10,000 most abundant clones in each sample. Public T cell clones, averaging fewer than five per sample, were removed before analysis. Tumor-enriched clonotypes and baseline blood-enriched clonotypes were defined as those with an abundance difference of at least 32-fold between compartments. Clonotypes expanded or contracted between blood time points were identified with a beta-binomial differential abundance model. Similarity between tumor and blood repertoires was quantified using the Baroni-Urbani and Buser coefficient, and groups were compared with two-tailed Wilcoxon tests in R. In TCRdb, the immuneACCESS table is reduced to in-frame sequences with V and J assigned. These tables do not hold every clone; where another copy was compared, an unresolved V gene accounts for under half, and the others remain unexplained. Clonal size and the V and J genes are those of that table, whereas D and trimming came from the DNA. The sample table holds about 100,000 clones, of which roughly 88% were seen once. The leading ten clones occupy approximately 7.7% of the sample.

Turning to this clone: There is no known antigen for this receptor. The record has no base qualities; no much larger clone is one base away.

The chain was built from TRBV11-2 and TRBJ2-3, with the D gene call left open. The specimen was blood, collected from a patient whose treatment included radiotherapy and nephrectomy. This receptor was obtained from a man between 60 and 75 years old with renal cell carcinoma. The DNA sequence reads TGTGCCAGCAGCTTAGGGCTTCCTAACACAGATACGCAGTATTTT. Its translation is CASSLGLPNTDTQYF.